These 25 T cell receptor beta chains were all obtained from the same sample, sequenced in a study of graft-versus-host responses after intestinal transplantation. Some clones are missing from TCRdb's copy, which holds only in-frame ones; the method was immunoSEQ multiplex PCR. The sample includes 70,000 to 95,000 clones, over 85% of them seen just once. Antigen specificity for these receptors is unknown. The sequencing used unstimulated CD8+ T cells sorted from spleen or lymph node cells, collected before transplant. All receptors derive from a human donor who was the organ donor for an intestinal transplant.

The CDR3 DNA is TGTGCCAGCATACCCGGGACTAGCGGGGGAGGCCGCAATGAGCAGTTCTTC. This codes for CASIPGTSGGGRNEQFF. V gene TRBV7-6 combines with J gene TRBJ2-1; 14 bases line up with TRBD2. V dropped 7 bases and J dropped 6; count of bases not matched to a gene: 11. This CDR3 is 17 amino acids long. CDR1 is SGHVS and CDR2 is FNYEAQ in the germline V gene. The complete variable domain, with remaining parts taken from reference TRBV7-6 and TRBJ2-1, reads GAGVSQSPRYKVTKRGQDVALRCDPISGHVSLYWYRQALGQGPEFLTYFNYEAQQDKSGLPNDRFSAERPEGSISTLTIQRTEQRDSAMYRCASIPGTSGGGRNEQFFGPGTRLTVL.

The V call is TRBV28, the J call TRBJ1-3; 8 bases agree with TRBD1. The CDR3 consists of 14 residues. Germline trimming cut 10 bases from V and 3 bases from J; bases unmatched to any gene: 8. The germline V gene encodes CDR1 MDHEN and CDR2 SYDVKM. DNA of the CDR3: TGTGCCATCTCAGGGGGCGCGGGTGGAAACACCATATATTTT. Residues: CAISGGAGGNTIYF.

This clone was counted only a few times. This sequence joins TRBV30 and TRBJ1-2; TRBD1 is a possible D gene (5 bases). Between the trimmed V and J ends, which lost 4 bases and 3 bases, there was a span of 12 bases. Germline CDR1 and CDR2: GTSNPN and SVGIG (reference sequence). The CDR3 loop spans 13 amino acids. The CDR3 here is CAWTLGGDYGYTF. As DNA, the CDR3 is TGTGCCTGGACCTTGGGGGGGGACTATGGCTACACCTTC.

This chain joins TRBV19 and TRBJ1-1, with a tentative D call TRBD1 (5 bases). V was shortened by 4 bases and J by 2 bases, with 23 bases between the two germline ends. The CDR3 is 18 amino acids. The germline gives CDR1 LNHDA, CDR2 SQIVND (reference sequence). CDR3 coding DNA: TGTGCCAGTAGTACGACCTCAAGGTTTAAGGGGATCAACACTGAAGCTTTCTTT. It is translated as CASSTTSRFKGINTEAFF.

Written as DNA, the CDR3 is TGTGCCAGCAGCTTGACAGGAGAGGGCTCCTACGAGCAGTACTTC. The encoded protein is CASSLTGEGSYEQYF. The genes are TRBV13 and TRBJ2-7; tentative D call: TRBD1 (6 bases). The length of the CDR3 is 15 residues. Looked up from germline, CDR1 is PRHDT and CDR2 is FYEKMQ (reference sequence). Trimming cost V 3 bases and J 0 bases, with 12 bases left between them.

The count of this clone is one. The genes are TRBV7-9 and TRBJ2-1, with D maybe TRBD1 (6 bases). From germline, CDR1 is SEHNR and CDR2 FQNEAQ (reference sequence). The V and J ends lost 1 base and 3 bases respectively, with 7 bases between them. The CDR3 totals 14 residues. This CDR3 is CASSLVTGYNEQFF. The CDR3 DNA reads TGTGCCAGCAGCTTAGTGACAGGCTACAATGAGCAGTTCTTC.

This chain uses TRBV28 with TRBJ1-5, with 10 bases fitting TRBD1. The CDR3 is 17 amino acids. The germline gives CDR1 MDHEN, CDR2 SYDVKM. Trimming removed 5 bases from V and 3 bases from J; junction bases left unmatched: 10. The CDR3 here is CASSPGPGQGINQPQHF. The CDR3 DNA reads TGTGCCAGCAGTCCGGGACCGGGACAGGGGATCAATCAGCCCCAGCATTTT.

The chain combines TRBV6-1 with TRBJ1-4; a possible D gene is TRBD1 (5 bases). Trimming pared 11 bases from V and 5 bases from J, leaving 18 bases between. The CDR3 is made up of 14 amino acids. Germline V CDR1 and CDR2: MNHNS, SASEGT. Written as DNA, the CDR3 is TGTGCCGTTTATGGGGGGACGGTCAATGAAAAACTGTTTTTT. Amino acids: CAVYGGTVNEKLFF.

This chain connects TRBV10-3 to TRBJ2-1; 10 bases agree with TRBD2. Looked up from germline, CDR1 is ENHRY and CDR2 is SYGVKD. CDR3 size: 14 residues. The V and J ends lost 6 bases and 6 bases, in that order; junction bases with no gene match: 5. The CDR3 protein is CAISVAGGSNEQFF. The CDR3 DNA reads as TGTGCCATCAGCGTAGCGGGGGGCTCCAATGAGCAGTTCTTC.

This chain links TRBV6-5 with TRBJ2-2; D is perhaps TRBD1 (6 bases). Trimming shortened V by 10 bases and J by 2 bases, and 11 bases separated the two germline ends. The V gene's germline CDR1 is MNHEY and CDR2 SVGAGI. There are 13 residues in the CDR3. The CDR3 loop is CATGTSNTGELFF. CDR3 sequence (DNA): TGTGCCACCGGGACAAGTAACACCGGGGAGCTGTTTTTT.

V usage is TRBV7-9 and J usage is TRBJ2-5; D may be TRBD1 (5 bases). This CDR3 comprises 18 residues. Germline V lookup: CDR1 SEHNR, CDR2 FQNEAQ (reference sequence). With 0 bases removed from V and 0 bases from J, the gap between germline ends came to 17 bases. CDR3 sequence: CASSLAVAGHVYQETQYF. The CDR3 DNA is TGTGCCAGCAGCTTAGCGGTTGCAGGGCACGTGTACCAAGAGACCCAGTACTTC. The variable domain in full, with the rest retrieved from reference TRBV7-9 and TRBJ2-5, is DTGVSQNPRHKITKRGQNVTFRCDPISEHNRLYWYRQTLGQGPEFLTYFQNEAQLEKSRLLSDRFSAERPKGSFSTLEIQRTEQGDSAMYLCASSLAVAGHVYQETQYFGPGTRLLVL.

The chain couples TRBV11-2 to TRBJ2-3; D perhaps matches TRBD2 (6 bases). Per the germline V gene, CDR1 is SGHAT and CDR2 is FQNNGV. This CDR3 is built from 16 residues. V was shortened by 4 bases and J by 0 bases, with 14 bases between the two germline ends. The CDR3: CASSSGPGTSTDTQYF. The CDR3 DNA reads TGTGCCAGCAGCTCAGGACCGGGGACTAGCACAGATACGCAGTATTTT.

The chain carries TRBV9 and TRBJ2-7; 8 nucleotides align to TRBD2. Germline V gene lookup returns CDR1 SGDLS and CDR2 YYNGEE. The CDR3 spans 15 residues. The V segment lost 3 bases and the J segment 2 bases; nucleotides outside the gene matches: 7. The DNA of the CDR3 is TGTGCCAGCAGCGCCTTAGCGGGACCAACCTACGAGCAGTACTTC. It is translated as CASSALAGPTYEQYF.

The rearrangement joins TRBV27 to TRBJ1-1; weak D call: TRBD1 (5 bases). The V gene's germline CDR1 is MNHEY and CDR2 SMNVEV (reference sequence). V was trimmed by 2 bases and J by 1 base, leaving 11 bases between them. CDR3 length: 15 amino acids. The CDR3 DNA reads as TGTGCCAGCAGTTTAGGATACGGACAGAACACTGAAGCTTTCTTT. Protein: CASSLGYGQNTEAFF.

The chain couples TRBV19 to TRBJ2-1; 7 bases fit TRBD1. CDR1 is LNHDA and CDR2 is SQIVND in the germline V gene (reference sequence). This CDR3 is 14 amino acids long. J lost 5 bases, V lost 5 bases, and 6 bases had no gene match. For the CDR3, the DNA is TGTGCCAGTAGTTCAAGGACAGGTAACAATGAGCAGTTCTTC. Protein product: CASSSRTGNNEQFF. Filled out from reference TRBV19 and TRBJ2-1, the complete variable domain reads DGGITQSPKYLFRKEGQNVTLSCEQNLNHDAMYWYRQDPGQGLRLIYYSQIVNDFQKGDIAEGYSVSREKKESFPLTVTSAQKNPTAFYLCASSSRTGNNEQFFGPGTRLTVL.

The rearrangement uses TRBV7-3 and TRBJ2-3; a possible D gene is TRBD1 (6 bases). With 5 bases removed from V and 2 bases from J, the gap between germline ends came to 8 bases. The CDR3 contains 13 residues. Germline CDR1 and CDR2: SGHTA and FQGTGA. The CDR3 reads CASSPGATDTQYF. In DNA, the CDR3 is TGTGCCAGCAGCCCAGGGGCCACAGATACGCAGTATTTT.

The V call is TRBV14, the J call TRBJ2-7; D is ambiguous. Germline V lookup: CDR1 SGHDN, CDR2 FVKESK. The CDR3 has 11 amino acids. Trimming took 1 base from V and 8 from J, leaving 6 bases between them. The CDR3 sequence is CASSQGHQQYF. As DNA, the CDR3 is TGTGCCAGCAGCCAAGGGCACCAGCAGTACTTC. The full variable domain, in which reference TRBV14 and TRBJ2-7 provide the parts outside the CDR3, is EAGVTQFPSHSVIEKGQTVTLRCDPISGHDNLYWYRRVMGKEIKFLLHFVKESKQDESGMPNNRFLAERTGGTYSTLKVQPAELEDSGVYFCASSQGHQQYFGPGTRLTVT.

This clone has more than one count but fewer than ten. V gene TRBV4-3 combines with J gene TRBJ2-3; TRBD2 matches at 7 bases. After removal of 8 bases from V and 4 bases from J, the junction contained 6 bases not matched to a gene. CDR1 and CDR2 (germline): LGHNA, YSLEER. The CDR3 runs to 13 residues. CDR3 bases: TGCGCCAGCGGGAGGGCCAGGGCAGATACGCAGTATTTT. Residues: CASGRARADTQYF.

The chain joins TRBV6-1 to TRBJ2-5; a possible D gene is TRBD1 (6 bases). V gave up 6 bases and J gave up 4 bases, with 15 bases separating them. This CDR3 is built from 14 residues. Germline V lookup: CDR1 MNHNS, CDR2 SASEGT. The DNA of the CDR3 is TGTGCCAGCAGGGAAACAGGGTTGACAGAGACCCAGTACTTC. Amino acid sequence: CASRETGLTETQYF.

The chain joins TRBV11-3 to TRBJ2-7; TRBD1 is a possible D gene (5 bases). Germline loops: CDR1 SGHNT, CDR2 YENEEA. Trimming pared 5 bases from V and 0 bases from J, leaving 11 bases between. This CDR3 region has 14 residues. CDR3 sequence reads: CASSPRGDSYEQYF. The CDR3 coding sequence is TGTGCCAGCAGCCCAAGGGGCGACTCCTACGAGCAGTACTTC.

V usage is TRBV7-9 and J usage is TRBJ1-2, with TRBD1 as a possible D gene (5 bases). The CDR3 sequence is 18 residues long. Germline loops: CDR1 SEHNR, CDR2 FQNEAQ (reference sequence). Trimming pared 5 bases from V and 0 bases from J, leaving 22 bases between. CDR3 protein: CASSPPSVGGFTNYGYTF. The CDR3 nucleotides are TGTGCCAGCAGCCCCCCCTCAGTCGGGGGTTTTACTAACTATGGCTACACCTTC. Full variable domain (remainder filled in from reference TRBV7-9 and TRBJ1-2): DTGVSQNPRHKITKRGQNVTFRCDPISEHNRLYWYRQTLGQGPEFLTYFQNEAQLEKSRLLSDRFSAERPKGSFSTLEIQRTEQGDSAMYLCASSPPSVGGFTNYGYTFGSGTRLTVV.

In its sample, this clone was seen once. This chain links TRBV28 with TRBJ2-1; no reliable D call. The CDR3 loop spans 13 amino acids. Germline loops: CDR1 MDHEN, CDR2 SYDVKM. Trimming removed 7 bases from V and 2 bases from J, with 9 bases in between. CDR3 protein: CASTTAPYNEQFF. Written as DNA, the CDR3 is TGTGCCAGCACAACAGCTCCCTACAATGAGCAGTTCTTC. Full variable domain (rest looked up from reference TRBV28 and TRBJ2-1): DVKVTQSSRYLVKRTGEKVFLECVQDMDHENMFWYRQDPGLGLRLIYFSYDVKMKEKGDIPEGYSVSREKKERFSLILESASTNQTSMYLCASTTAPYNEQFFGPGTRLTVL.

As concerns this clone: The sample contains more than one DNA sequence encoding this CDR3. This chain connects TRBV9 to TRBJ2-7; the match to TRBD2 covers 9 bases. Germline CDR1 and CDR2: SGDLS and YYNGEE. This CDR3 spans 14 amino acids. The V segment lost 0 bases and the J segment 2 bases; nucleotides outside the gene matches: 0. The CDR3: CASSVGGGAYEQYF. The CDR3 DNA reads TGTGCCAGCAGCGTAGGCGGGGGGGCCTACGAGCAGTACTTC.

The chain recombines TRBV4-1 with TRBJ1-4, with 7 bases that match TRBD1. The germline V gene has CDR1 MGHRA and CDR2 YSYEKL. The junction had 9 bases not matched to a gene; V was cut back by 6 bases and J by 5 bases. CDR3 length: 15 residues. The CDR3 protein is CASRRRTGGNEKLFF. The CDR3 nucleotides read TGCGCCAGCAGGAGGAGGACAGGAGGGAATGAAAAACTGTTTTTT.

This chain joins TRBV5-1 and TRBJ2-7, with a tentative D call TRBD2 (5 bases). This CDR3 has 12 residues. Trimming removed 2 bases from V and 3 bases from J, with 6 bases in between. CDR1 is SGHRS, CDR2 YFSETQ, per germline. The chain's CDR3 is CASSFGDYEQYF. The CDR3 nucleotides read TGCGCCAGCAGCTTCGGGGACTACGAGCAGTACTTC.